This TCR beta chain came from a study of cytomegalovirus exposure and HLA in healthy donors. Study-wide results and limits: Certain indistinguishable V segments, among them TRBV6-2 and TRBV6-3, were excluded.

In germline, CDR1 is MDHEN, CDR2 SYDVKM. V gave up 6 bases and J gave up 0 bases, with 11 bases separating them. The CDR3 consists of 14 residues. The PCR ran on 60 Vbeta and 13 Jbeta primers. Sequenced by immunoSEQ multiplex PCR; TCRdb stores in-frame clones only, minus some. The table includes fewer than 350,000 clones, 70% to 90% detected once. Details on this clone: Its antigen is not known.

The source is a woman between 18 and 29 years old in good health and CMV-seronegative. The specimen sequenced was PBMCs. This chain links TRBV28 with TRBJ2-5, with D possibly TRBD2 on 5 matching bases. CDR3 DNA sequence: TGTGCCAGCAGCGATGGGGAGTACCAAGAGACCCAGTACTTC. Its protein product is CASSDGEYQETQYF.